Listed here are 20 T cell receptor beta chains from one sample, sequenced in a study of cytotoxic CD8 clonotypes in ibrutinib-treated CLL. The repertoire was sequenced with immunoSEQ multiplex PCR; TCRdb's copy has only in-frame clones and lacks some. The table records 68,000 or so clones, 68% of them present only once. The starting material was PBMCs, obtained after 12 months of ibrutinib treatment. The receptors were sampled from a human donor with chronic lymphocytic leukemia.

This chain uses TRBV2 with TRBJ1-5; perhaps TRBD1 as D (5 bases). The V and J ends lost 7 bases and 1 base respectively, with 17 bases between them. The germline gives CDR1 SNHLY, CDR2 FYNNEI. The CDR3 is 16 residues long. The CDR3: CASTTYGGKSNQPQHF. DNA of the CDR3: TGTGCCAGCACTACGTACGGGGGAAAAAGCAATCAGCCCCAGCATTTT.

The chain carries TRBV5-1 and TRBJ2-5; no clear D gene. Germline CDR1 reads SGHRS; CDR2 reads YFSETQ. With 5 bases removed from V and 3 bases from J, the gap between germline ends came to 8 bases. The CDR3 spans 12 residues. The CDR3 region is CASRNPKETQYF. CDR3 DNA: TGCGCCAGCAGAAACCCAAAAGAGACCCAGTACTTC.

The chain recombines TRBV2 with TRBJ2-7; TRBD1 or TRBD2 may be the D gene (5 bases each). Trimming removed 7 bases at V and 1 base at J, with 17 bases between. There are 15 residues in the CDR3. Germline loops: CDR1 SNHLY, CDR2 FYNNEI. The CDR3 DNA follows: TGTGCCAGCAACCTCCGAGGGACCGATTCCTACGAGCAGTACTTC. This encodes CASNLRGTDSYEQYF.

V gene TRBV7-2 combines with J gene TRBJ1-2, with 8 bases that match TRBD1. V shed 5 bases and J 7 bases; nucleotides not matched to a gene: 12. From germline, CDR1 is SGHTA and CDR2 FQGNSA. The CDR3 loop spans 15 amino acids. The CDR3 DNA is TGTGCCAGCAGCATACAACAGGGGGATGTTAGTGGCTACACCTTC. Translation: CASSIQQGDVSGYTF.

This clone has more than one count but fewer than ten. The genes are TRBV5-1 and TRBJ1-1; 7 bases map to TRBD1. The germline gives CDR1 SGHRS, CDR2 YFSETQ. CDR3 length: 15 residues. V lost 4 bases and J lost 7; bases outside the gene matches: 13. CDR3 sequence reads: CASSPGRDRPNEAFF. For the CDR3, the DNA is TGCGCCAGCAGCCCCGGACGGGACAGACCCAATGAAGCTTTCTTT.

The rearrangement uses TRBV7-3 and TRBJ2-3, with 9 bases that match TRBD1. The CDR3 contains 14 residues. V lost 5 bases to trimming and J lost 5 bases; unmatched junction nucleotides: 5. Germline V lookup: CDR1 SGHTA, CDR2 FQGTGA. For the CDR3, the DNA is TGTGCCAGCAGCCTGGACAGGGGTGTAGATACGCAGTATTTT. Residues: CASSLDRGVDTQYF.

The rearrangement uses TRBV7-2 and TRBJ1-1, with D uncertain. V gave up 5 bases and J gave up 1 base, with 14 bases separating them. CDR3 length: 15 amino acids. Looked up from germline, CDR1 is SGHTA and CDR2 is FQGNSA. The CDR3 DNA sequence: TGTGCCAGCAGCCCGGTGGCGCGTGGGAACACTGAAGCTTTCTTT. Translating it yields CASSPVARGNTEAFF.

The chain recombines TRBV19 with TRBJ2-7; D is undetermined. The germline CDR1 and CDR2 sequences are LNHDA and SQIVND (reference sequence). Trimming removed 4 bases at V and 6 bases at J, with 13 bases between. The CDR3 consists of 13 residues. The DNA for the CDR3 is TGTGCCAGTAGTAGATCAACGACCTTCGAGCAGTACTTC. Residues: CASSRSTTFEQYF.

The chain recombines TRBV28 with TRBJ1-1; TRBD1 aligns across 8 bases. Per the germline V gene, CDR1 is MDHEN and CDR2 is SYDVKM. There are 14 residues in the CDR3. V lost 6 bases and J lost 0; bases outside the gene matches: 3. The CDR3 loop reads CASSQGALNTEAFF. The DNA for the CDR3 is TGTGCCAGCAGCCAGGGGGCTCTGAACACTGAAGCTTTCTTT.

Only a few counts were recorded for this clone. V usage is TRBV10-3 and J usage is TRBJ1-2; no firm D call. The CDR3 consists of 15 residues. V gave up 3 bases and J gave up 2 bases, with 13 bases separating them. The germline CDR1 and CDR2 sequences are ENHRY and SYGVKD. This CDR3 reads CAISDNAGGNYGYTF. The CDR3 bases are TGTGCCATCAGTGATAACGCTGGCGGGAACTATGGCTACACCTTC.

The CDR3, as DNA: TGTGCCAGCAGCTCTTGGACTAGCGGGGGGTCCGGGGAGCTGTTTTTT. Translating it yields CASSSWTSGGSGELFF. This chain joins TRBV7-2 and TRBJ2-2; 14 bases fit TRBD2. The CDR3 sequence is 16 residues long. The V gene's germline CDR1 is SGHTA and CDR2 FQGNSA. V dropped 4 bases and J dropped 6; count of bases not matched to a gene: 4.

CDR3 in amino acids: CASSRTSGYNEQFF. In DNA form, the CDR3 reads TGCGCCAGCAGCAGGACTAGCGGGTACAATGAGCAGTTCTTC. The rearrangement uses TRBV5-1 and TRBJ2-1; the match to TRBD2 covers 11 bases. The germline CDR1 and CDR2 sequences are SGHRS and YFSETQ. The CDR3 is 14 amino acids. Unmatched junction bases numbered 1, after V lost 4 bases and J lost 4 bases.

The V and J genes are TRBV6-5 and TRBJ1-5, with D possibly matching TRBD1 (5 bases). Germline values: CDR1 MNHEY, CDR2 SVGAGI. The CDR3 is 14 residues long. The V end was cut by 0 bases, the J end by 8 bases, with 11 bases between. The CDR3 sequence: CASSYSKRGKPQHF. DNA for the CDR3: TGTGCCAGCAGTTACTCGAAACGGGGGAAGCCCCAGCATTTT.

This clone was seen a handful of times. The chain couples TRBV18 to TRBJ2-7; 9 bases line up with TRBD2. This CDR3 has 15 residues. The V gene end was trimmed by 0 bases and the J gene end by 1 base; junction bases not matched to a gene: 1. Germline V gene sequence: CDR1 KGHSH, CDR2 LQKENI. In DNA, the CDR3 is TGTGCCAGCTCACCACCTAGCGGGGGTTCCTACGAGCAGTACTTC. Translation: CASSPPSGGSYEQYF.

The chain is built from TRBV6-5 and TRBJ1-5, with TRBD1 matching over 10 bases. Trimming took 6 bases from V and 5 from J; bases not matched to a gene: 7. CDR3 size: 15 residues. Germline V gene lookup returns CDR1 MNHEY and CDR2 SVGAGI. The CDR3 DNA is TGTGCCAGCAGATCGACAGGGGGCGGGTATCAGCCCCAGCATTTT. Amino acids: CASRSTGGGYQPQHF.

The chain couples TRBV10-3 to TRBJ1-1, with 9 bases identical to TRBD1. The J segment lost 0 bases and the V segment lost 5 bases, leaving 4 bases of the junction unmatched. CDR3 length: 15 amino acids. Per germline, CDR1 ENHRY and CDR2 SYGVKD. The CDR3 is CAISPGQGMNTEAFF. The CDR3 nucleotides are TGTGCCATCAGTCCCGGACAGGGGATGAACACTGAAGCTTTCTTT.

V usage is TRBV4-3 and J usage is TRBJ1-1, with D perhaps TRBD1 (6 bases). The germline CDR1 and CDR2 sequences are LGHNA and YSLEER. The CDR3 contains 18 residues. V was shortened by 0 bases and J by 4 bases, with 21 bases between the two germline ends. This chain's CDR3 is CASSQDRPPTGSGTEAFF. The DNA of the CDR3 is TGCGCCAGCAGCCAAGATCGTCCCCCTACAGGGTCGGGCACTGAAGCTTTCTTT.

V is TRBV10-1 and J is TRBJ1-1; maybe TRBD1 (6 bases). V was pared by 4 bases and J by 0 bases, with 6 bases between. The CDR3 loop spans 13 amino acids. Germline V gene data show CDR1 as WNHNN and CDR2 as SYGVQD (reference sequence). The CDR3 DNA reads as TGCGCCAGCAGTGGACAGGTGAACACTGAAGCTTTCTTT. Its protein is CASSGQVNTEAFF.

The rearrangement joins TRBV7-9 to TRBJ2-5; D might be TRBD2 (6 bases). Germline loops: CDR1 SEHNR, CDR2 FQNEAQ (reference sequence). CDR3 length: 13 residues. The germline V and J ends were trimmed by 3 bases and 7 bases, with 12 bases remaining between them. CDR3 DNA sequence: TGTGCCAGCAGCTTCCCGCGGGGTCGGACCCAGTACTTC. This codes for CASSFPRGRTQYF. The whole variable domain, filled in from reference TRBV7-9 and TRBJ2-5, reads DTGVSQNPRHKITKRGQNVTFRCDPISEHNRLYWYRQTLGQGPEFLTYFQNEAQLEKSRLLSDRFSAERPKGSFSTLEIQRTEQGDSAMYLCASSFPRGRTQYFGPGTRLLVL.

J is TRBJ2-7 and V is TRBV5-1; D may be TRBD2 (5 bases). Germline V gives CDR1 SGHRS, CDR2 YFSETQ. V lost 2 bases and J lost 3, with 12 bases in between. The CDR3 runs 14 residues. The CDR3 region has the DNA TGCGCCAGCAGCTTTAATGAGGGAGACTACGAGCAGTACTTC. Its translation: CASSFNEGDYEQYF.